The clone carrying this TCR beta chain has only a few counts. V gave up 2 bases and J gave up 4 bases, with 8 bases separating them. The CDR3 is 13 amino acids. Germline V gene lookup returns CDR1 SGHDN and CDR2 FVKESK. The sample comes from a study of T cells in Graves' hyperthyroidism and ophthalmopathy. Researchers took RNA transcripts and amplified the TCR beta CDR3 regions from them. An initial round of RT-PCR targeting the TCR CDR3 relied on the HTBI primer set. TCRdb re-analysed the multiplex PCR reads in MiXCR, keeping a single row per CDR3 protein. The data contain about 840,000 distinct CDR3 sequences, roughly 37% of them seen just once; the ten biggest clones take up 7.5% to 9.5%. For Graves' hyperthyroidism to be stable, ophthalmopathy could not progress within 18 months.

This sequence joins TRBV14 and TRBJ2-5; D gene uncertain. The TCR comes from a man between 18 and 29 years old with Graves' hyperthyroidism. Sequenced material: blood. CDR3 nucleotides: TGTGCCAGCAGCCAACGGCGTCGAGAGACCCAGTACTTC. Residues: CASSQRRRETQYF.